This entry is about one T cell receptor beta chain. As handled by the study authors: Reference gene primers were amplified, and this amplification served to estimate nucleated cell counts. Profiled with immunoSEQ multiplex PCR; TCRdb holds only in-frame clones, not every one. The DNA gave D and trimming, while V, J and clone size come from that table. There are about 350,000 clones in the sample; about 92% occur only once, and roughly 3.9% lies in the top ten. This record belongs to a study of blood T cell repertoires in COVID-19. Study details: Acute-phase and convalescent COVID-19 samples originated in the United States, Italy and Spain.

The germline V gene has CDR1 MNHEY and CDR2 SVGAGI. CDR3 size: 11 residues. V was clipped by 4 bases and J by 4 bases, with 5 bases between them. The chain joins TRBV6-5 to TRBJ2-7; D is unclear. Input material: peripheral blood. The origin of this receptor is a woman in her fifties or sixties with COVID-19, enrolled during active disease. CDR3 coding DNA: TGTGCCAGCAGTTCCTTATACGAGCAGTACTTC. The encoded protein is CASSSLYEQYF.